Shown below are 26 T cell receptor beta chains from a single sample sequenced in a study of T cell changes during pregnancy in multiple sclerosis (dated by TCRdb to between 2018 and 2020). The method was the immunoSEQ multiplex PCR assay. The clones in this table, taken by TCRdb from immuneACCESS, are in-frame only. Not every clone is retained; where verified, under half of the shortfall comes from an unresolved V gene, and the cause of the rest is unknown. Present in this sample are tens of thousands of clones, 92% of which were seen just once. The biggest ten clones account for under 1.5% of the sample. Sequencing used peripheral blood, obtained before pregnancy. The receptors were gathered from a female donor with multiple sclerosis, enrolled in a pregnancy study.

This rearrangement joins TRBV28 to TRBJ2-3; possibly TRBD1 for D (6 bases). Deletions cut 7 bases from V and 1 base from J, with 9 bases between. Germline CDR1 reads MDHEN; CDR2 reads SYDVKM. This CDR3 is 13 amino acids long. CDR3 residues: CASIEGGTDTQYF. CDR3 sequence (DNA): TGTGCCAGCATCGAGGGGGGCACAGATACGCAGTATTTT.

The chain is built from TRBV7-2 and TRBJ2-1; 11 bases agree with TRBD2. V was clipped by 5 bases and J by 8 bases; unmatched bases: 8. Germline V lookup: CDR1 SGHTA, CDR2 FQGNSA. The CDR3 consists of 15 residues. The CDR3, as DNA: TGTGCCAGCAGCCCCAGTAGCGGGGGGGCCTATGAGCAGTTCTTC. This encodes CASSPSSGGAYEQFF.

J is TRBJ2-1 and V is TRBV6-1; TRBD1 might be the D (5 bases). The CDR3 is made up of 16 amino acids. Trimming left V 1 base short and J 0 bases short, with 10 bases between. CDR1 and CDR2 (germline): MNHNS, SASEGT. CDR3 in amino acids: CASSEGGAPSYNEQFF. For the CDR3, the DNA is TGTGCCAGCAGTGAAGGTGGGGCGCCCTCCTACAATGAGCAGTTCTTC.

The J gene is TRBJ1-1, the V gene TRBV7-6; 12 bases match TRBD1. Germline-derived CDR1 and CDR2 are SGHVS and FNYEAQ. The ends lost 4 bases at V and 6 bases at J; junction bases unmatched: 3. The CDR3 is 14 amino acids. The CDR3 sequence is CASSSGQGAAEAFF. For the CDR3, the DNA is TGTGCCAGCAGCTCGGGACAGGGGGCCGCTGAAGCTTTCTTT.

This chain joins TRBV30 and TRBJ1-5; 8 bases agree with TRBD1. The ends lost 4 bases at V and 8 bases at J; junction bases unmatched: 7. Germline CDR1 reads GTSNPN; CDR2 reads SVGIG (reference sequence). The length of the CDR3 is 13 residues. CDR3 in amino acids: CAWTTGAGKPQHF. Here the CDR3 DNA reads TGTGCCTGGACGACAGGGGCCGGGAAGCCCCAGCATTTT.

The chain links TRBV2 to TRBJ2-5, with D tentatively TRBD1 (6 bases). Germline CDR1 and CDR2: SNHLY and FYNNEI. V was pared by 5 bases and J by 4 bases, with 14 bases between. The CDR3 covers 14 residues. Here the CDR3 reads CASSKGDELETQYF. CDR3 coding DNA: TGTGCCAGCAGTAAGGGGGACGAATTAGAGACCCAGTACTTC.

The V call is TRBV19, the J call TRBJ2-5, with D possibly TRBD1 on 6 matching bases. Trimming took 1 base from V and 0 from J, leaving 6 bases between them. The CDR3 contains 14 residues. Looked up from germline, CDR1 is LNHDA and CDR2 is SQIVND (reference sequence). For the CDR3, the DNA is TGTGCCAGTAGTATAGGACAGGACCAAGAGACCCAGTACTTC. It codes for CASSIGQDQETQYF.

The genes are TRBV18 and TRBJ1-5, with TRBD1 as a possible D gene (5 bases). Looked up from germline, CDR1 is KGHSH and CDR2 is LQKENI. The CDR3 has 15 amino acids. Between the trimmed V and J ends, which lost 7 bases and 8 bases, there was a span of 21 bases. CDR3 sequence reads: CASCPTDPAFKPQHF. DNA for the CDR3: TGTGCCAGCTGCCCGACAGATCCAGCCTTTAAGCCCCAGCATTTT. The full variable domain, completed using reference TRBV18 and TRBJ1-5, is NAGVMQNPRHLVRRRGQEARLRCSPMKGHSHVYWYRQLPEEGLKFMVYLQKENIIDESGMPKERFSAEFPKEGPSILRIQQVVRGDSAAYFCASCPTDPAFKPQHFGDGTRLSIL.

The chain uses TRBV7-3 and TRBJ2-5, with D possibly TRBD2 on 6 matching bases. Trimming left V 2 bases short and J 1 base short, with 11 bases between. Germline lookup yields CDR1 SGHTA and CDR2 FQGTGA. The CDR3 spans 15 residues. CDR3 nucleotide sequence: TGTGCCAGCAGCTTAGGTGGAGGGGCCCAAGAGACCCAGTACTTC. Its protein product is CASSLGGGAQETQYF.

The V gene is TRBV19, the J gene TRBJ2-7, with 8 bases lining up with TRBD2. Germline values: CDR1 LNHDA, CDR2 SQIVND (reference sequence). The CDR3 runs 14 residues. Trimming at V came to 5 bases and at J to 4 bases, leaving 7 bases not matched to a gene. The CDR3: CASSPGGGRYEQYF. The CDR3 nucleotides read TGTGCCAGTAGTCCGGGAGGGGGTCGGTACGAGCAGTACTTC.

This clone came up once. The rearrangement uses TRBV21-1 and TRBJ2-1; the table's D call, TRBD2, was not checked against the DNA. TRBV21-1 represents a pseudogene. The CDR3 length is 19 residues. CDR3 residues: CASSRSDRGAAGGLDEQFF. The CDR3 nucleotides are TGTGCCAGCAGCAGGTCCGATCGGGGAGCGGCGGGGGGACTGGATGAGCAGTTCTTC.

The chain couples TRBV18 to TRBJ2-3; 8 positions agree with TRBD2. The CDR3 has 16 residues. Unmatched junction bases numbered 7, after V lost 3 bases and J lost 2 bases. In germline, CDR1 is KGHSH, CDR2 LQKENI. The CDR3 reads CASSPPGTSITDTQYF. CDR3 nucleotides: TGTGCCAGCTCACCTCCCGGGACTAGTATCACAGATACGCAGTATTTT.

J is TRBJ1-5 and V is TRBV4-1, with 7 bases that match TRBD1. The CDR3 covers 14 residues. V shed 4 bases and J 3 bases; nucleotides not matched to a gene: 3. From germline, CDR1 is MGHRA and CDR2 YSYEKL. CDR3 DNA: TGCGCCAGCAGCCCCGGGACAGCCAATCAGCCCCAGCATTTT. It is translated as CASSPGTANQPQHF.

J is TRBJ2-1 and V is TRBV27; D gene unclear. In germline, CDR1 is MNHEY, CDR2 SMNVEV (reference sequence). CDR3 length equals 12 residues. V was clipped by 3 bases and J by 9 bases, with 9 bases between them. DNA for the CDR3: TGTGCCAGCAGTTTCCGACGCGGTGAGCAGTTCTTC. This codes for CASSFRRGEQFF.

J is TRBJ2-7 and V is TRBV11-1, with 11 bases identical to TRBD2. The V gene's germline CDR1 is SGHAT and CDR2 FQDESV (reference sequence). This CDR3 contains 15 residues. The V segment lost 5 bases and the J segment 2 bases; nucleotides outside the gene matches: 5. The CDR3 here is CASSRLAGGTYEQYF. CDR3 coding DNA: TGTGCCAGCAGCCGGCTAGCGGGGGGAACCTACGAGCAGTACTTC.

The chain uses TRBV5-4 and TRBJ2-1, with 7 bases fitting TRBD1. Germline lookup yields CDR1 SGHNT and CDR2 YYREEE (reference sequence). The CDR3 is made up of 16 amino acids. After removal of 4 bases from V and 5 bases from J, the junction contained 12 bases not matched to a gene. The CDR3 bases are TGTGCCAGCAGCCAACAGGTCAGGGGGTCTCACAATGAGCAGTTCTTC. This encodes CASSQQVRGSHNEQFF.

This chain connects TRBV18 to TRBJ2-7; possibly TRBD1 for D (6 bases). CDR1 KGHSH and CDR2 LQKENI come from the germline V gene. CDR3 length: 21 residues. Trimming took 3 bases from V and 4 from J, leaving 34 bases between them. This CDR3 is CASSPIHTTGRNGWTEYEQYF. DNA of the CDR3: TGTGCCAGCTCACCGATACACACGACAGGACGTAACGGGTGGACTGAGTACGAGCAGTACTTC. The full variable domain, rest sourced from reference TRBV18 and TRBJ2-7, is NAGVMQNPRHLVRRRGQEARLRCSPMKGHSHVYWYRQLPEEGLKFMVYLQKENIIDESGMPKERFSAEFPKEGPSILRIQQVVRGDSAAYFCASSPIHTTGRNGWTEYEQYFGPGTRLTVT.

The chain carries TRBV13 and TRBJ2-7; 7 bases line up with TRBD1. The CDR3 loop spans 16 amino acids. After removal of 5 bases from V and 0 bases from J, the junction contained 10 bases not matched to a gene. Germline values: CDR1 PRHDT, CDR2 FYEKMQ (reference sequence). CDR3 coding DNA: TGTGCCAGCAGCGTACAAAGACAGGGTCCCTCCTACGAGCAGTACTTC. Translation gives CASSVQRQGPSYEQYF.

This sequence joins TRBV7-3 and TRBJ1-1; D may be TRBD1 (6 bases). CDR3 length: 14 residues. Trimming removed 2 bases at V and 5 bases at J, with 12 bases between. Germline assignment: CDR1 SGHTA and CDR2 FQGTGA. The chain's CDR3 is CASSLAGVGTEAFF. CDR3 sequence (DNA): TGTGCCAGCAGCTTAGCAGGGGTGGGAACTGAAGCTTTCTTT.

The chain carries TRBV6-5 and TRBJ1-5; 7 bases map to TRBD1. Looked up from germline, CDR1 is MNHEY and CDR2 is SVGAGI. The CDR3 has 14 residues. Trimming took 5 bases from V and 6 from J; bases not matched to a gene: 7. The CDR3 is CASSIDRAIQPQHF. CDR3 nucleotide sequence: TGTGCCAGCAGTATCGACAGGGCAATTCAGCCCCAGCATTTT.

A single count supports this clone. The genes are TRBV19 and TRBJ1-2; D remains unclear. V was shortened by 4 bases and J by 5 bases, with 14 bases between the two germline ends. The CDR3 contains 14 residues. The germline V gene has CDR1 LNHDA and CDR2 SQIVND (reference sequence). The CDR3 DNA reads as TGTGCCAGTAGTAACGGGTTTATCCTATATGGCTACACCTTC. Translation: CASSNGFILYGYTF.

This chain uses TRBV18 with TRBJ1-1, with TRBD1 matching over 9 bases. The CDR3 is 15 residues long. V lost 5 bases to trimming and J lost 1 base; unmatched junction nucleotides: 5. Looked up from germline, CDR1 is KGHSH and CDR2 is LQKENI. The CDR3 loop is CASSEGDRANTEAFF. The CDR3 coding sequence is TGTGCCAGCTCAGAAGGGGACAGGGCGAACACTGAAGCTTTCTTT.

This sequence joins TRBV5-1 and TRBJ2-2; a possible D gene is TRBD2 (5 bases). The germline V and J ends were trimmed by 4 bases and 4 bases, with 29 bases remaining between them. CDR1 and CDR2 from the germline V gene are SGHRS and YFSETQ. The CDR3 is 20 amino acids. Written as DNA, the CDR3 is TGCGCCAGCAGCCCAATACCCCCCGGACTTACAACATTTAGCACCGGGGAGCTGTTTTTT. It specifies CASSPIPPGLTTFSTGELFF.

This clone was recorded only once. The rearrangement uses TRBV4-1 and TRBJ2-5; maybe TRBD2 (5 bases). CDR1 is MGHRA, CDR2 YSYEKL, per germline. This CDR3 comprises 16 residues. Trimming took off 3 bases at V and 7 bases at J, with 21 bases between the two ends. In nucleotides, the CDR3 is TGCGCCAGCAGCCATAGCGCGGGCCTTCAGGACGGGACCCAGTACTTC. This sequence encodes CASSHSAGLQDGTQYF.

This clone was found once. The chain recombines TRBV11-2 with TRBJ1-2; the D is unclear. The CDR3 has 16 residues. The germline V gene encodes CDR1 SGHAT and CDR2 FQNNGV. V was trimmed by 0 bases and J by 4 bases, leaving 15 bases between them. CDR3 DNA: TGTGCCAGCAGCTTAGATCATTCTGCGGAGACCTATGGCTACACCTTC. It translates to CASSLDHSAETYGYTF. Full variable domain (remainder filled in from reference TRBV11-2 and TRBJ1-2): EAGVAQSPRYKIIEKRQSVAFWCNPISGHATLYWYQQILGQGPKLLIQFQNNGVVDDSQLPKDRFSAERLKGVDSTLKIQPAKLEDSAVYLCASSLDHSAETYGYTFGSGTRLTVV.

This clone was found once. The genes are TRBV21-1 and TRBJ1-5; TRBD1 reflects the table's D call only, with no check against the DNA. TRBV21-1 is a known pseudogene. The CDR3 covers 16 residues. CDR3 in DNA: TGTGCCAGCAGCAAAGCTAGGGACAGAAGTCGTCAGCCCCAGCATTTT. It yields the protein CASSKARDRSRQPQHF.